Reported below is one T cell receptor beta chain. This sample was included in a study of blood T cells in healthy people across ages. About the research overall: There was about one barcoded beta molecule captured by template switching per two T cells.

The CDR3 covers 19 residues. Germline V gene data show CDR1 as DFQATT and CDR2 as SNEGSKA (reference sequence). A second PCR, run for about 6 to 12 cycles, used a sample-barcoded 5' primer plus a J-beta primer mix. A template-switch adaptor that had 12 random nucleotides put a tag on each cDNA molecule. Sequencing recovered at least 2.5 million CDR3-containing paired-end reads from each sample. TCRdb used MiXCR to reprocess the 5' RACE reads, holding one entry per CDR3 protein. The sample records 650,000 to 900,000 distinct CDR3 sequences, roughly 60% being singletons. Sequenced material: blood. The receptor's source is a man aged 25 to 40 in good health. The chain joins TRBV20-1 to TRBJ2-5; 9 nucleotides agree with TRBD2. The assigned J gene may be wrong: the sequence end matches TRBJ2-7 better. The CDR3 sequence: CSARGPTGLAGSELYEQYF. In DNA, the CDR3 is TGCAGTGCTAGAGGGCCCACGGGGCTAGCGGGATCCGAACTCTACGAGCAGTACTTC.